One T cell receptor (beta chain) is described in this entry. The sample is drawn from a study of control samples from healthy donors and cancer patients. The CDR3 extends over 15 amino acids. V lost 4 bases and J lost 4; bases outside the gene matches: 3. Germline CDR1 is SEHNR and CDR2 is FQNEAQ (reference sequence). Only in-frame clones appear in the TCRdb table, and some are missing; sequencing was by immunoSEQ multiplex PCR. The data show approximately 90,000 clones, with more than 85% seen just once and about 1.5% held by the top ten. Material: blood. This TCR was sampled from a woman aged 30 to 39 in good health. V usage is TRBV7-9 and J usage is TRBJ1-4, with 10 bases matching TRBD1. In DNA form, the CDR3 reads TGTGCCAGCAGCTCCCGGGACAGGGGTAATGAAAAACTGTTTTTT. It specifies CASSSRDRGNEKLFF. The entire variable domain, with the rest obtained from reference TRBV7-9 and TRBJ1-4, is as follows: DTGVSQNPRHKITKRGQNVTFRCDPISEHNRLYWYRQTLGQGPEFLTYFQNEAQLEKSRLLSDRFSAERPKGSFSTLEIQRTEQGDSAMYLCASSSRDRGNEKLFFGSGTQLSVL.